This paragraph reports one TCR beta chain. Its antigen remains unidentified. A much larger clone differs by one base, so this may be a read error. No conserved phenylalanine or tryptophan is present at the end of the CDR3, so a read error is the likely explanation. In TCRdb, the PCR reads were re-called with MiXCR into one record per CDR3 protein. The sample carries approximately 100,000 distinct CDR3 sequences, roughly a third recorded once. The CDR3 has 15 residues. V dropped 3 bases and J dropped 0 bases, with 11 bases sitting between them. Germline V gene lookup returns CDR1 MDHEN and CDR2 SYDVKM. The data stem from a study of molecular identifiers for immune sequencing clone quantification. In the study overall: With replicates, the RNA of roughly 21,000 or 96,000 naive CD8 cells was split five ways and four were sequenced. Study-level results: Spiked Jurkat TCR RNA equal to one cell could reportedly be picked out among 850,000 to 1,000,000 naive cells.

V is TRBV28 and J is TRBJ2-5; possible D gene TRBD2, 5 bases. Sequenced material: naive CD8+ T cells from blood, with Jurkat cell RNA spiked in. Described subset: FACS-sorted CD8+CD4-CCR7+CD45RA+ naive T cells. The receptor was derived from a human donor in good health. Some libraries in this study had Jurkat cell RNA spiked in. CDR3 in amino acids: CASSFGVRYQETQYI. CDR3 coding DNA: TGTGCCAGCAGTTTCGGGGTCCGGTACCAAGAGACCCAGTACATC.